The rows below give T cell receptor beta chains drawn from one sample of a study of control samples from healthy donors and cancer patients. The data were produced by immunoSEQ multiplex PCR, yet TCRdb's version contains in-frame clones alone and is incomplete. Among around 110,000 clones listed, over 90% were seen once. Sample: blood. These receptors all come from a young man in good health. Both conserved end residues are part of each CDR3. A D gene is named only where the DNA matches it firmly. Expanded clones are given a class, and other clones once, few, many or no size at all.

TRBV5-6	.	TRBJ1-1	.	CASSLALRTEGDTEAFF	TGTGCCAGCAGCTTGGCACTCCGGACGGAGGGGGACACTGAAGCTTTCTTT
TRBV7-8	.	TRBJ1-6	TRBD1	CASRSGQGLSPLHF	TGTGCCAGCAGATCCGGACAGGGCTTATCACCCCTCCACTTT
TRBV19	.	TRBJ1-2	TRBD1	CASLDRDRGLSYGYTF	TGTGCCAGCCTGGACCGGGACAGGGGGCTTAGCTATGGCTACACCTTC
TRBV3-1/TRBV3-2	.	TRBJ2-6	TRBD1	CASSLRATGTKSGANVLTF	TGTGCCAGCAGCCTCCGTGCGACAGGGACGAAATCTGGGGCCAACGTCCTGACTTTC
TRBV11-1	.	TRBJ2-7	.	CASSSPNIDEQYF	TGTGCCAGCAGCTCCCCAAACATCGACGAGCAGTACTTC
TRBV5-5	.	TRBJ2-7	TRBD1	CASSLGRDRSYEQYF	TGTGCCAGCAGCTTGGGCCGGGACAGGTCCTACGAGCAGTACTTC
TRBV5-5	.	TRBJ1-1	.	CASSLSGGGVTGAEAFF	TGTGCCAGCAGCTTGAGTGGAGGCGGGGTTACTGGCGCTGAAGCTTTCTTT
TRBV12-3/TRBV12-4	.	TRBJ2-2	.	CASGRLIEGELFF	TGTGCCAGCGGCAGGTTGATTGAAGGGGAGCTGTTTTTT
TRBV14	.	TRBJ1-3	.	CASSQGGVGNTIYF	TGTGCCAGCAGCCAAGGGGGCGTTGGAAACACCATATATTTT
TRBV21-1	.	TRBJ2-5	.	CASRVRVETQYF	TGTGCCAGCAGGGTGCGGGTAGAGACCCAGTACTTC
TRBV2	.	TRBJ2-7	TRBD1	CASSAPGQGNYEQYF	TGTGCCAGCAGTGCTCCGGGACAGGGGAACTACGAGCAGTACTTC
TRBV27	.	TRBJ2-7	.	CASSLSEVVSSYEQYF	TGTGCCAGCAGTTTATCGGAGGTGGTGAGCTCCTACGAGCAGTACTTC
TRBV18	.	TRBJ2-3	TRBD1	CASSPRDRGTDTQYF	TGTGCCAGCTCTCCACGGGACAGGGGCACAGATACGCAGTATTTT
TRBV10-3	.	TRBJ1-2	TRBD1	CAITAGQGDYGYTF	TGTGCCATCACAGCAGGGCAGGGGGACTATGGCTACACCTTC
TRBV15	.	TRBJ1-1	TRBD1	CATSQTGTGKNTEAFF	TGTGCCACCAGTCAAACCGGGACAGGCAAGAACACTGAAGCTTTCTTT
TRBV5-4	.	TRBJ2-7	TRBD1	CASSYTTGVPEQYF	TGTGCCAGCAGCTATACAACAGGGGTCCCCGAGCAGTACTTC
TRBV7-3	.	TRBJ2-7	.	CASSLTLGYEQYF	TGTGCCAGCAGCTTAACGCTGGGGTACGAGCAGTACTTC
TRBV18	.	TRBJ1-5	TRBD1	CASSPDPQGTGNQPQHF	TGTGCCAGCTCGCCGGACCCACAGGGGACAGGCAATCAGCCCCAGCATTTT
TRBV6-5	.	TRBJ1-3	.	CASNRQREGGNTIYF	TGTGCCAGCAACCGTCAGCGGGAGGGGGGGAACACCATATATTTT
TRBV6-6	.	TRBJ1-2	TRBD1	CASSLLPTGGMGANYGYTF	TGTGCCAGCAGCTTACTTCCGACAGGGGGCATGGGAGCTAACTATGGCTACACCTTC
TRBV5-4	.	TRBJ2-3	TRBD1	CASSARTGAHSNTDTQYF	TGTGCCAGCAGCGCAAGGACAGGGGCCCACTCGAACACAGATACGCAGTATTTT
TRBV11-2	.	TRBJ2-1	TRBD2	CASSLELAGSGQFF	TGTGCCAGCAGCTTGGAGCTAGCGGGGTCTGGGCAGTTCTTC
TRBV2	.	TRBJ2-1	.	CASSLRALGGNEQFF	TGTGCCAGCAGTCTCCGGGCCCTGGGTGGCAATGAGCAGTTCTTC
TRBV10-3	.	TRBJ1-1	.	CAISEFSGAGEAFF	TGTGCCATCAGTGAGTTTTCTGGGGCCGGTGAAGCTTTCTTT
TRBV6-4	few	TRBJ2-6	.	CASSESFSGANVLTF	TGTGCCAGCAGTGAATCCTTCTCTGGGGCCAACGTCCTGACTTTC
TRBV6-5	.	TRBJ1-4	.	CASRQQGVSEKLFF	TGTGCCAGCAGACAACAGGGAGTGAGTGAAAAACTGTTTTTT
TRBV28	.	TRBJ1-2	TRBD1	CALQTGEYDGYTF	TGTGCCCTCCAGACAGGGGAATACGATGGCTACACCTTC
TRBV7-2	once	TRBJ2-3	.	CASRGDTDTQYF	TGTGCCAGCAGGGGAGACACAGATACGCAGTATTTT
TRBV10-3	once	TRBJ2-2	TRBD2	CATRGVGNTGELFF	TGTGCCACCCGGGGGGTGGGAAACACCGGGGAGCTGTTTTTT
TRBV19	once	TRBJ2-3	TRBD2	CASRNRGGRTDTQYF	TGTGCCAGTAGGAACCGGGGGGGCAGGACAGATACGCAGTATTTT
TRBV2	.	TRBJ1-5	.	CASSEAGRGSNQPQHF	TGTGCCAGCAGTGAAGCGGGCAGGGGTAGCAATCAGCCCCAGCATTTT
TRBV5-5	.	TRBJ1-5	.	CASSFDYNQPQHF	TGTGCCAGCAGCTTTGACTACAATCAGCCCCAGCATTTT
TRBV4-1	.	TRBJ1-1	.	CASRLRAGTEAFF	TGCGCCAGCAGGCTCCGCGCTGGGACAGAAGCTTTCTTT
TRBV11-2	.	TRBJ2-5	.	CASSTGTEIQETQYF	TGTGCCAGCAGCACAGGGACGGAAATCCAAGAGACCCAGTACTTC
TRBV7-8	.	TRBJ2-5	TRBD1	CASSPWTGQETQYF	TGTGCCAGCAGCCCCTGGACAGGTCAAGAGACCCAGTACTTC
TRBV6-5	.	TRBJ2-3	TRBD1	CASSRQGADTQYF	TGTGCCAGCAGCCGACAGGGGGCAGATACGCAGTATTTT
TRBV7-8	.	TRBJ1-2	TRBD1	CASSLAPLGQNYGYTF	TGTGCCAGCAGCTTAGCTCCCTTGGGACAGAACTATGGCTACACCTTC
TRBV7-8	.	TRBJ1-1	.	CASSLVLVTEAFF	TGTGCCAGCAGCTTAGTCCTGGTCACTGAAGCTTTCTTT
TRBV28	.	TRBJ1-5	.	CASSEGREGNQPQHF	TGTGCCAGCAGCGAGGGGAGGGAGGGCAATCAGCCCCAGCATTTT
TRBV7-3	.	TRBJ1-5	.	CASSPAPNQPQHF	TGTGCCAGCAGCCCCGCCCCGAATCAGCCCCAGCATTTT
TRBV5-1	.	TRBJ2-3	TRBD1	CASSLGQGWLTDTQYF	TGCGCCAGCAGCTTGGGACAGGGGTGGTTGACAGATACGCAGTATTTT
TRBV5-3	.	TRBJ2-7	.	CVRSPRTRIYEQYF	TGTGTCAGAAGCCCCAGGACGAGAATCTACGAGCAGTACTTC
TRBV6-1	.	TRBJ1-3	.	CASSELSPQTSGNTIYF	TGTGCCAGCAGTGAATTAAGCCCACAAACCTCTGGAAACACCATATATTTT
TRBV6-5	.	TRBJ1-4	.	CASSYSKRDEKLFF	TGTGCCAGCAGTTACTCGAAGCGTGATGAAAAACTGTTTTTT
TRBV5-1	.	TRBJ2-3	.	CASSLASTDTQYF	TGCGCCAGCAGCTTGGCCAGCACAGATACGCAGTATTTT
TRBV5-1	once	TRBJ2-7	.	CASSLEGNEQYF	TGCGCCAGCAGCTTGGAAGGCAACGAGCAGTACTTC
TRBV5-6	.	TRBJ1-6	.	CASSLDGGSNSPLHF	TGTGCCAGCAGCTTGGACGGCGGCAGTAATTCACCCCTCCACTTT
TRBV6-5	once	TRBJ1-2	.	CASSSEEDSFVYGYTF	TGTGCCAGCAGTTCCGAAGAGGACAGCTTCGTATATGGCTACACCTTC
TRBV10-3	once	TRBJ1-4	.	CAIRGGPSGEKLFF	TGTGCCATCAGGGGGGGACCTTCAGGGGAAAAACTGTTTTTT
TRBV5-4	once	TRBJ1-1	.	CASSLAGHMNTEAFF	TGTGCCAGCAGCTTGGCCGGGCACATGAACACTGAAGCTTTCTTT
TRBV19	.	TRBJ2-2	.	CASRDRDRQNTGELFF	TGTGCCAGTAGAGATCGAGACAGACAGAACACCGGGGAGCTGTTTTTT
TRBV19	.	TRBJ2-7	.	CASSPGRVGEQYF	TGTGCCAGTAGTCCAGGCCGCGTGGGCGAGCAGTACTTC